This T cell receptor (beta chain) was observed in a study of shared clonotypes between healthy human individuals. Germline CDR1 reads MNHNY; CDR2 reads SVGAGI (reference sequence). The V segment lost 5 bases and the J segment 9 bases; nucleotides outside the gene matches: 8. This CDR3 spans 15 amino acids. Each cell subset's genomic DNA was divided evenly among several immunoSEQ plates. Profiling relied on immunoSEQ multiplex PCR, and the TCRdb table lists in-frame clones only, not all of them. The sample lists approximately 1.4 million clones, 98% seen once, with about 0.4% in the top ten. The TCR originated in a man younger than 45 in good health. The chain combines TRBV6-6 with TRBJ2-1; 12 nucleotides match TRBD2. The source material was naive CD4+ T cells sorted from blood. Subset here: CD45RA+ positively selected. CDR3 residues: CASSPTSGRSGEQFF. CDR3 bases: TGTGCCAGCAGTCCGACTAGCGGGAGATCCGGTGAGCAGTTCTTC.